A single sample is the source of the 10 T cell receptor beta chains below, sequenced in a study of STAT5B mutations in CD4+ large granular lymphocyte leukemia (dated by TCRdb to 2021 to 2024). Libraries were constructed by the immunoSEQ multiplex PCR assay. In TCRdb, the immuneACCESS table is reduced to in-frame sequences with V and J assigned. These tables do not hold every clone; where another copy was compared, an unresolved V gene accounts for under half, and the others remain unexplained. For this sample the table gives roughly 30,000 clones, of which 76% were detected only once. The ten largest account for about 2.1% of the sample. The sample was CD4+ T cells from blood buffy coats. The receptors stem from a human donor in good health.

V usage is TRBV7-8 and J usage is TRBJ2-5; D is unclear. In germline, CDR1 is SGHVS, CDR2 FQNEAQ. V gave up 4 bases and J gave up 4 bases, with 10 bases separating them. CDR3 size: 13 residues. CDR3 sequence: CASSSRVRETQYF. DNA for the CDR3: TGTGCCAGCAGCTCACGGGTGAGAGAGACCCAGTACTTC.

The chain has TRBV18 and TRBJ1-5; TRBD1 agrees at 8 bases. Germline V gives CDR1 KGHSH, CDR2 LQKENI. This CDR3 spans 14 amino acids. Trimming at V came to 5 bases and at J to 3 bases, leaving 3 bases not matched to a gene. The DNA of the CDR3 is TGTGCCAGCTCAGGACAGGGTGACAATCAGCCCCAGCATTTT. Translating gives CASSGQGDNQPQHF.

V gene TRBV7-3 combines with J gene TRBJ2-2, with 11 bases aligning to TRBD2. V lost 6 bases, J lost 0 bases, and 0 bases stayed unmatched. Germline V gives CDR1 SGHTA, CDR2 FQGTGA. This CDR3 region has 15 residues. The CDR3 loop reads CASRGLAANTGELFF. CDR3 nucleotide sequence: TGTGCCAGCAGGGGACTAGCGGCGAACACCGGGGAGCTGTTTTTT.

This clone has a handful of counts. V and J are TRBV7-6 and TRBJ2-7; 16 bases are a match to TRBD2. Germline values: CDR1 SGHVS, CDR2 FNYEAQ. Germline trimming cut 1 base from V and 2 bases from J; bases unmatched to any gene: 5. The CDR3 is 18 residues long. CDR3: CASSLEVGTSGRAYEQYF. The CDR3 bases are TGTGCCAGCAGCTTAGAGGTTGGGACTAGCGGGAGGGCCTACGAGCAGTACTTC.

V and J are TRBV20-1 and TRBJ2-3, with D unclear. V was trimmed by 1 base and J by 6 bases, leaving 5 bases between them. Per germline, CDR1 DFQATT and CDR2 SNEGSKA (reference sequence). CDR3 length: 11 amino acids. In nucleotides, the CDR3 is TGCAGTGCTAGAGGAGTGGATACGCAGTATTTT. It yields the protein CSARGVDTQYF.

The J gene is TRBJ1-5, the V gene TRBV19; tentative D call: TRBD1 (6 bases). V lost 4 bases to trimming and J lost 0 bases, with 16 bases between them. Germline loops: CDR1 LNHDA, CDR2 SQIVND (reference sequence). The CDR3 has 17 amino acids. The CDR3 coding sequence is TGTGCCAGTAGTACCCGGACAGAAAGACTTAGCAATCAGCCCCAGCATTTT. It codes for CASSTRTERLSNQPQHF.

The rearrangement uses TRBV5-4 and TRBJ2-5; D not resolved. The ends were cut back, 0 bases at V and 5 bases at J, with 8 bases in the middle. The length of the CDR3 is 13 residues. Germline V gene data show CDR1 as SGHNT and CDR2 as YYREEE (reference sequence). The CDR3 nucleotides are TGTGCCAGCAGCTTGGCGGGCCCGGAGACCCAGTACTTC. This encodes CASSLAGPETQYF. Full variable domain (outside the CDR3, taken from reference TRBV5-4 and TRBJ2-5): ETGVTQSPTHLIKTRGQQVTLRCSSQSGHNTVSWYQQALGQGPQFIFQYYREEENGRGNFPPRFSGLQFPNYSSELNVNALELDDSALYLCASSLAGPETQYFGPGTRLLVL.

In the case of this clone: Other DNA sequences from this sample encode an identical CDR3 as well. The chain couples TRBV5-1 to TRBJ1-2; TRBD1 is a possible D gene (6 bases). The V gene lost 4 bases and the J gene lost 4 bases, with 14 bases spanning the gap. Germline V lookup: CDR1 SGHRS, CDR2 YFSETQ. The CDR3 has 14 amino acids. CDR3 nucleotide sequence: TGCGCCAGCAGCCCGGGGGGCAGCTCCTATGGCTACACCTTC. This sequence encodes CASSPGGSSYGYTF.

CDR3 DNA sequence: TGTGCCAGCTCACCCCGGACAGGGGGGAACACAGATACGCAGTATTTT. Translation gives CASSPRTGGNTDTQYF. The chain recombines TRBV18 with TRBJ2-3, with TRBD1 identical over 10 bases. Germline trimming cut 3 bases from V and 2 bases from J; bases unmatched to any gene: 5. CDR3 length: 16 amino acids. Germline V lookup: CDR1 KGHSH, CDR2 LQKENI.

The V gene is TRBV7-2, the J gene TRBJ2-7; no clear D. CDR3 length equals 14 residues. Germline V gene lookup returns CDR1 SGHTA and CDR2 FQGNSA. V lost 3 bases and J 2 bases, leaving 11 bases between the germline ends. The CDR3 is CASSFGSWTYEQYF. The CDR3, as DNA: TGTGCCAGCAGCTTTGGTAGCTGGACCTACGAGCAGTACTTC.